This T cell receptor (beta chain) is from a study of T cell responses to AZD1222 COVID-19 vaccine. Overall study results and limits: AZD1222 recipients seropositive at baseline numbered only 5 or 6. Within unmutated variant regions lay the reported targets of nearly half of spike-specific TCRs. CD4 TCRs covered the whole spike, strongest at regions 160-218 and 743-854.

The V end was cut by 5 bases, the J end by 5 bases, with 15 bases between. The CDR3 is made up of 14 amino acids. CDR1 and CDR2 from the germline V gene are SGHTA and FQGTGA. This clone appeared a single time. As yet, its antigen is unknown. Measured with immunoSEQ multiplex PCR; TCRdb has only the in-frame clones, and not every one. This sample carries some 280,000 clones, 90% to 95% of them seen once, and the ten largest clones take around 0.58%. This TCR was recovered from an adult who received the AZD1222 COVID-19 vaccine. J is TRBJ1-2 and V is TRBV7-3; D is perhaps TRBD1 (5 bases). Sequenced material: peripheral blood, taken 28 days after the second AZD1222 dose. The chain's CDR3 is CASSPSGVGYGYTF. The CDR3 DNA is TGTGCCAGCAGCCCGTCGGGGGTTGGGTATGGCTACACCTTC.